This T cell receptor (beta chain) was captured by sequencing in a study of cytomegalovirus exposure and HLA in healthy donors. As for the study in general: Most donors, roughly 84% of approximately 400 genotyped, fell in the Caucasian-associated ancestry cluster.

With 60 Vbeta and 13 Jbeta primers, the PCR was carried out. Assay: immunoSEQ multiplex PCR; the TCRdb copy retains only in-frame clones and omits some. The sample includes fewer than 120,000 clones, around 80% of them seen just once. Germline trimming cut 1 base from V and 6 bases from J; bases unmatched to any gene: 5. This CDR3 has 15 amino acids. Germline lookup yields CDR1 SGHAT and CDR2 FQNNGV. Whole-study findings and limits: Analyses of presence/absence relied on an assumption of roughly uniform sequencing depth across donors.

Remarks on this clone: Its antigen is still unknown.

Sequencing used PBMCs. The TCR was taken from a man younger than 40 in good health and CMV-seropositive. This sequence joins TRBV11-2 and TRBJ1-4, with TRBD1 matching 7 bases. The CDR3: CASSLGQGFDEKLFF. For the CDR3, the DNA is TGTGCCAGCAGCTTAGGACAGGGTTTCGATGAAAAACTGTTTTTT.